The clone carrying this T cell receptor (beta chain) was counted only a few times. Its antigen is as yet unknown. From 5'RACE with constant-segment primers came TCR alpha and TCR beta cDNA libraries that carried sample barcodes and UMIs. TCRdb re-called the 5' RACE reads through MiXCR, storing one row per CDR3 protein. The sample lists about 470,000 distinct CDR3 sequences; roughly 18% were seen once. This CDR3 is built from 14 residues. Germline V gene lookup returns CDR1 DFQATT and CDR2 SNEGSKA (reference sequence). V lost 6 bases and J lost 0, with 15 bases in between. This record belongs to a study of T-cell memory formation after mild COVID-19. Study-wide results and limits: That cross-reactive memory joined was suggested by some responding clones appearing in pre-infection memory. Clones contracting over day 15 to 85 were CD4/CD8 balanced, with later expanders leaning CD4+.

The genes are TRBV20-1 and TRBJ2-7; D is perhaps TRBD1 (5 bases). Specimen: PBMCs or a T cell subset sorted from them (not recorded which). This clonotype was sampled from an adult woman who had mild COVID-19 (a few samples of this study predate the infection). Cell type and time point are not known. CDR3 residues: CSAIDSPSSYEQYF. The CDR3 DNA sequence: TGCAGTGCCATTGACAGTCCTTCCTCCTACGAGCAGTACTTC.